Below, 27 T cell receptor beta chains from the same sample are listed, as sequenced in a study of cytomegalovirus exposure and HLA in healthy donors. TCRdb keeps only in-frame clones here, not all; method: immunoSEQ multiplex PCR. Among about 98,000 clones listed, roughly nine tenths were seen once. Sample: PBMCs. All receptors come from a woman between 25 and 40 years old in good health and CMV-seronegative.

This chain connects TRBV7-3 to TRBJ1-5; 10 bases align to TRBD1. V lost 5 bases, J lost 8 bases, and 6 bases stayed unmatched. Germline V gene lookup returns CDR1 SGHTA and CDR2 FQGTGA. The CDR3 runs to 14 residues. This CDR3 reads CASSPTGGEEPQHF. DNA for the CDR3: TGTGCCAGCAGCCCGACAGGGGGCGAGGAGCCCCAGCATTTT.

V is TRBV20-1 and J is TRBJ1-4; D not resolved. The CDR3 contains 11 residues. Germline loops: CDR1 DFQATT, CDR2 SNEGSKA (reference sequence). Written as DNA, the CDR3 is TGCAGCTTCCCTAGCGGGGAAAAACTGTTTTTT. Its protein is CSFPSGEKLFF.

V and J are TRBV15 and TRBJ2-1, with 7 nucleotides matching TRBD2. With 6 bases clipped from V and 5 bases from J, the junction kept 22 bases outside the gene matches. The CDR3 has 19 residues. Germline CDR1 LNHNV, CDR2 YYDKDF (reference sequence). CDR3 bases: TGTGCCACCAGAACTAGACCAAGGGGCGGGAGCTTCGATAACAATGAGCAGTTCTTC. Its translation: CATRTRPRGGSFDNNEQFF. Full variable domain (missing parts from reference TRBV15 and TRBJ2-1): DAMVIQNPRYQVTQFGKPVTLSCSQTLNHNVMYWYQQKSSQAPKLLFHYYDKDFNNEADTPDNFQSRRPNTSFCFLDIRSPGLGDTAMYLCATRTRPRGGSFDNNEQFFGPGTRLTVL.

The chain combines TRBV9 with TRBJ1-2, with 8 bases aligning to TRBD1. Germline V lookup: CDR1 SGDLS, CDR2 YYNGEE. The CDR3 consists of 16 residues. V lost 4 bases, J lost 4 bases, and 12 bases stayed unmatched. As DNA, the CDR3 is TGTGCCAGCAGCCCAACGGGGGACAGGATGAGCTATGGCTACACCTTC. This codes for CASSPTGDRMSYGYTF.

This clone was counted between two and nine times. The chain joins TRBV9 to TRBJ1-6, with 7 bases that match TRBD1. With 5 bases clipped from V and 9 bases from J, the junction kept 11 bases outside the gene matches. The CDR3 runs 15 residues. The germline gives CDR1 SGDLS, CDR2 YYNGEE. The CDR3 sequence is CASRKGTERFSPLHF. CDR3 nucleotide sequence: TGTGCCAGCAGAAAAGGGACAGAGAGATTTTCACCCCTCCACTTT.

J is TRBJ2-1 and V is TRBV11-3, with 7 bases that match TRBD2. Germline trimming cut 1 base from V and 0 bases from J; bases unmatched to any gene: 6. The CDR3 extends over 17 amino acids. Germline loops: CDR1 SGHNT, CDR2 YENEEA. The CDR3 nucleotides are TGTGCCAGCAGCTTAGGGACGGGAGGCCCCTCCTACAATGAGCAGTTCTTC. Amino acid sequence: CASSLGTGGPSYNEQFF.

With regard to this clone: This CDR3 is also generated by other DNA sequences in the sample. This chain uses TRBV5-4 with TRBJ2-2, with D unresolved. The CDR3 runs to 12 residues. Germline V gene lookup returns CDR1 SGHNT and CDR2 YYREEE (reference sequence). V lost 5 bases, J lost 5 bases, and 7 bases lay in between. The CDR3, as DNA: TGTGCCAGCAGTTTAGATACCGGGGAGCTGTTTTTT. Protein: CASSLDTGELFF.

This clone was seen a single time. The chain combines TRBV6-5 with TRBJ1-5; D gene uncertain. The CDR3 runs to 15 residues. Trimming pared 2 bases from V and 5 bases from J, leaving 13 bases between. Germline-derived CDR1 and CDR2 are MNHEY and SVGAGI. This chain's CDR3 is CASSYTSGRDQPQHF. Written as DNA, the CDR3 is TGTGCCAGCAGTTACACCTCGGGGAGGGATCAGCCCCAGCATTTT.

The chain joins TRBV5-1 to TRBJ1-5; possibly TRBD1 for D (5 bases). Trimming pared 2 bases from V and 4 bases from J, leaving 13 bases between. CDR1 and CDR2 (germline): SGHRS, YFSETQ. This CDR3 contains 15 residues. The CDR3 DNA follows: TGCGCCAGCAGCTTACATGGGACTGAAAATCAGCCCCAGCATTTT. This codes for CASSLHGTENQPQHF.

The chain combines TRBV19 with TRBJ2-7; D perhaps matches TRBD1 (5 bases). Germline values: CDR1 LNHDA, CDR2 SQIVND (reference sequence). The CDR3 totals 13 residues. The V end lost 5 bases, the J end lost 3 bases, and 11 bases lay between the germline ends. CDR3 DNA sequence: TGTGCCAGTAGTGCGACAGTTTTCTACGAGCAGTACTTC. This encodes CASSATVFYEQYF. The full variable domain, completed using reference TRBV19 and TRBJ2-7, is DGGITQSPKYLFRKEGQNVTLSCEQNLNHDAMYWYRQDPGQGLRLIYYSQIVNDFQKGDIAEGYSVSREKKESFPLTVTSAQKNPTAFYLCASSATVFYEQYFGPGTRLTVT.

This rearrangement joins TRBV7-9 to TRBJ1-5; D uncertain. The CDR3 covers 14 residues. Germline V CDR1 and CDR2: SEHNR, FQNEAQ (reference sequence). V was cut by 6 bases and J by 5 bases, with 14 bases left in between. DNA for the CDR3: TGTGCCAGCAGTCCCGACAAGGCCCATCAGCCCCAGCATTTT. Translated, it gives CASSPDKAHQPQHF.

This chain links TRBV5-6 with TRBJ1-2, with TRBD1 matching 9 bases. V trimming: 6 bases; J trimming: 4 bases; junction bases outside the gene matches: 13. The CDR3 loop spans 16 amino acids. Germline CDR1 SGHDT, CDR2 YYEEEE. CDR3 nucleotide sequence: TGTGCCAGCACCCTGGGGGACAGGGCCGAAATCTATGGCTACACCTTC. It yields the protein CASTLGDRAEIYGYTF.

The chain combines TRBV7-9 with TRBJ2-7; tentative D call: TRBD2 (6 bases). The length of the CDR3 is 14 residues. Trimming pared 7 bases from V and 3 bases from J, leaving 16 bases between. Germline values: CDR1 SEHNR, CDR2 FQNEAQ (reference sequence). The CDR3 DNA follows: TGTGCCAGCATGGGGGGAGAGGGAGGCTACGAGCAGTACTTC. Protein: CASMGGEGGYEQYF.

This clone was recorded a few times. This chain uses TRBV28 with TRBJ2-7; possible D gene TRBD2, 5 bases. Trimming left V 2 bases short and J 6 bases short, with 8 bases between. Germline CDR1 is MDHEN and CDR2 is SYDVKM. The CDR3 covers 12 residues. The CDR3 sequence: CASSLGSSEQYF. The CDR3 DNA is TGTGCCAGCAGTTTAGGGAGTAGCGAGCAGTACTTC.

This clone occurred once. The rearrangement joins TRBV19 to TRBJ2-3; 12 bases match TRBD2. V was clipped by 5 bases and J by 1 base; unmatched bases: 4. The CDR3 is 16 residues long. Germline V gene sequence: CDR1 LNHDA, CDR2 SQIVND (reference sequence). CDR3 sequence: CASSALAGGGTDTQYF. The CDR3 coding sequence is TGTGCCAGTAGTGCACTAGCGGGGGGTGGCACAGATACGCAGTATTTT.

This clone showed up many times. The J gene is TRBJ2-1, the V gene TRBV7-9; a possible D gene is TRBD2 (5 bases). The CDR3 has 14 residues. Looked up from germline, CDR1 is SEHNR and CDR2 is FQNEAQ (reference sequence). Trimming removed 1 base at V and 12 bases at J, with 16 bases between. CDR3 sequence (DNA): TGTGCCAGCAGCTTAGTTGAGTTTGGGAGAAGGCAGTTCTTC. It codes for CASSLVEFGRRQFF.

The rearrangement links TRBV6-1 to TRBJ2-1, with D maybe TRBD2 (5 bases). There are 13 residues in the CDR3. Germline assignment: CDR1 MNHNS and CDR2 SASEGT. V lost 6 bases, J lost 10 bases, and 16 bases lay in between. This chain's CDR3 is CASSDLARGEQFF. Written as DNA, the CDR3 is TGTGCCAGCAGCGACCTGGCGAGAGGGGAGCAGTTCTTC.

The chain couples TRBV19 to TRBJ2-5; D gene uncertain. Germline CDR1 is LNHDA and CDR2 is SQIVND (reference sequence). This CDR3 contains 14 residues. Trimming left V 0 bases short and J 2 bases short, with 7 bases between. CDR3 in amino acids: CASSIDPVQETQYF. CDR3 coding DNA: TGTGCCAGTAGTATAGATCCAGTACAAGAGACCCAGTACTTC. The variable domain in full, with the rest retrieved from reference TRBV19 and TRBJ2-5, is DGGITQSPKYLFRKEGQNVTLSCEQNLNHDAMYWYRQDPGQGLRLIYYSQIVNDFQKGDIAEGYSVSREKKESFPLTVTSAQKNPTAFYLCASSIDPVQETQYFGPGTRLLVL.

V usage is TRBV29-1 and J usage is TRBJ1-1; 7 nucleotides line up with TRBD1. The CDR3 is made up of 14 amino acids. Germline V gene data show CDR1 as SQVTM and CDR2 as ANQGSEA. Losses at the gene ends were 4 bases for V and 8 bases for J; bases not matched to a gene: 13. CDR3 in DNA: TGCAGCGTTGTCCCCGCCAGGGGGTTTTCGGAAGCTTTCTTT. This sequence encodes CSVVPARGFSEAFF.

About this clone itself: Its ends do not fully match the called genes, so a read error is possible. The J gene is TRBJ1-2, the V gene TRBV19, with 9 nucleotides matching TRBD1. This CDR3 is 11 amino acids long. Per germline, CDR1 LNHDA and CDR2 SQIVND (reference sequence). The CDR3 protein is CASRTGAHADF. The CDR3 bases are TGTGCCAGCAGGACAGGGGCCCACGCTGACTTC.

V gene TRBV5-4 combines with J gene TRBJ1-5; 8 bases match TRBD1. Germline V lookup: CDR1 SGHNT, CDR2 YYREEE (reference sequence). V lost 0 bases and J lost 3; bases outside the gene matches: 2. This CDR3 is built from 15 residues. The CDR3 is CASSLGTGSNQPQHF. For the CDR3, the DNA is TGTGCCAGCAGCTTGGGGACAGGGTCCAATCAGCCCCAGCATTTT.

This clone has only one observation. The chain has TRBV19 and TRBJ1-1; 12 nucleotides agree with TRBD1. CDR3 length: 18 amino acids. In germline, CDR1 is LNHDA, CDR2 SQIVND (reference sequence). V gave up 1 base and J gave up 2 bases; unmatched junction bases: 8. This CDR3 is CASSIGPGQGARNTEAFF. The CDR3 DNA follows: TGTGCCAGTAGTATAGGCCCGGGACAGGGGGCTAGAAACACTGAAGCTTTCTTT.

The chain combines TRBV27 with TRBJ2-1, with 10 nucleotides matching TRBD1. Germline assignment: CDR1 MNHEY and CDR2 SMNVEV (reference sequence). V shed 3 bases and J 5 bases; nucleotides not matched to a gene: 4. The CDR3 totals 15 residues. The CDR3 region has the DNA TGTGCCAGCAGTTTCACCGGGACAGGGGACAATGAGCAGTTCTTC. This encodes CASSFTGTGDNEQFF.

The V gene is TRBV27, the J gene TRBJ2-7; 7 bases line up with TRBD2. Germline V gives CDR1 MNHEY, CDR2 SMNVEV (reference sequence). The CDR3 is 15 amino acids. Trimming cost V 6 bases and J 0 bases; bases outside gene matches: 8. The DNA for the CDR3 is TGTGCCAGCAGCCTTCTAGCGGAGACCTCCTACGAGCAGTACTTC. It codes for CASSLLAETSYEQYF.

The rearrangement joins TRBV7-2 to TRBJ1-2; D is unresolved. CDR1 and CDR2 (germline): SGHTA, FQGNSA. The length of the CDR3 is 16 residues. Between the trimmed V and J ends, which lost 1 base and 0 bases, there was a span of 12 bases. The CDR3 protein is CASSLVPGTTNYGYTF. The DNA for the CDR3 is TGTGCCAGCAGCTTAGTTCCGGGTACTACTAACTATGGCTACACCTTC.

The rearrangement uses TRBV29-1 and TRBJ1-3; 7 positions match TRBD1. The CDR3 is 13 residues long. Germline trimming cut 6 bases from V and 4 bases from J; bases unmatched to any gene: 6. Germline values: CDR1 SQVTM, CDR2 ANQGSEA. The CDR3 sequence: CSVRGQPGNTIYF. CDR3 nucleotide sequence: TGCAGCGTAAGGGGGCAACCCGGAAACACCATATATTTT.

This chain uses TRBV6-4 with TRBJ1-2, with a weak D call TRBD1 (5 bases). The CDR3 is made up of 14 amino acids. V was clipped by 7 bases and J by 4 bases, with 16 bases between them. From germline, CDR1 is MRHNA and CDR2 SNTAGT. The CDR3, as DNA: TGTGCCAGCACTCCTCCGGGGGTTCTCTATGGCTACACCTTC. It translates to CASTPPGVLYGYTF.